Sequencing of this T cell receptor (beta chain) was carried out in a study of blood T cell repertoires in COVID-19. Here immunoSEQ multiplex PCR was the method, and the copy in TCRdb shows in-frame clones only, minus some. The sample carries about 73,000 clones, approximately 92% recorded once. The CDR3 sequence is 12 residues long. V dropped 5 bases and J dropped 8 bases, with 9 bases sitting between them. Germline V gene data show CDR1 as SEHNR and CDR2 as FQNEAQ (reference sequence). The receptor was derived from a man older than 75 with acute or convalescent COVID-19. The sequencing sample was made of peripheral blood. V is TRBV7-9 and J is TRBJ1-4; maybe TRBD1 (5 bases). The chain's CDR3 is CASSGGGEKLFF. The CDR3 bases are TGTGCCAGCAGCGGCGGGGGGGAAAAACTGTTTTTT.